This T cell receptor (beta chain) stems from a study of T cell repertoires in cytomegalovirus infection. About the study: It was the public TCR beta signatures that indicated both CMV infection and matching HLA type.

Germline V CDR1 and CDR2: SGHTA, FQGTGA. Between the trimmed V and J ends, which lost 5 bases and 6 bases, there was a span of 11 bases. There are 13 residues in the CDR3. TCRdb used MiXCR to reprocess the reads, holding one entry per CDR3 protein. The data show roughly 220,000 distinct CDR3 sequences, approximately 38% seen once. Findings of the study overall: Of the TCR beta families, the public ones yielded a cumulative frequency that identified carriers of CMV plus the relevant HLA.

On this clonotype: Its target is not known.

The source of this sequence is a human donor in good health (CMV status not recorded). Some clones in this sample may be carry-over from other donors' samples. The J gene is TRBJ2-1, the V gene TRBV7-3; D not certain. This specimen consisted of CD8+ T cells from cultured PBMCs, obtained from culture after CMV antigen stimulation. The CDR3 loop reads CASSPERGNEQFF. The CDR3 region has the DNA TGTGCCAGCAGCCCGGAGAGAGGCAATGAGCAGTTCTTC.